What follows are 15 T cell receptor beta chains derived from one specimen sequenced in a study of T-cell reconstitution after alpha-beta-depleted transplantation in children listed by TCRdb under 2016. The library relied on PCR. Sequencing took place on an Illumina HiSeq 2500. TCR library preparation used molecular barcoding, with unique molecular identifiers applied to normalize quantification of the TCRbeta repertoire. TCRdb redid the processing of the public reads, applying fastp at Q25 and MiXCR, and retained in-frame beta chains. Each record represents a unique CDR3 protein, reported with the most common genes and DNA among its rows. This sample is represented by 450,000 to 550,000 distinct CDR3 sequences; approximately 10% of them were singletons. The biggest ten clones account for roughly 15% of the sample. This specimen's treatment or condition label, per the study, means: allogeneic hematopoietic cell transplantation with graft depleted of TCRalphabeta T cells and CD19 B cells.

Sequences were derived from PBMCs, mostly from graft donor cells, sampled 180 days after TCRalphabeta/CD19-depleted stem cell transplant. The source of these receptors is a female patient aged 2-10 years who had a stem cell transplant for aplastic anemia, so the T cells may come from the graft donor.

This clonotype turned up a few times. V is TRBV29-1 and J is TRBJ2-1; D not certain. Trimming took off 2 bases at V and 10 bases at J, with 18 bases between the two ends. Looked up from germline, CDR1 is SQVTM and CDR2 is ANQGSEA. The CDR3 totals 14 residues. The CDR3 is CSVEFGDRIGEQFF. In DNA, the CDR3 is TGCAGCGTTGAATTTGGGGATCGGATAGGGGAGCAGTTCTTC.

With respect to this clonotype: This may stem from a read error, because a much larger clone lies one nucleotide away. V usage is TRBV29-1 and J usage is TRBJ2-1; weak D call: TRBD1 (5 bases). Germline loops: CDR1 SQVTM, CDR2 ANQGSEA. With 7 bases removed from V and 12 bases from J, the gap between germline ends came to 22 bases. The CDR3 is made up of 13 amino acids. CDR3 amino acids: CSAPAQGSIGQFF. The CDR3, as DNA: TGCAGCGCCCCGGCGCAGGGCAGCATTGGGCAGTTCTTC.

The genes are TRBV7-9 and TRBJ2-3; 8 bases match TRBD2. The J segment lost 4 bases and the V segment lost 5 bases, leaving 11 bases of the junction unmatched. The CDR3 covers 16 residues. Per the germline V gene, CDR1 is SEHNR and CDR2 is FQNEAQ (reference sequence). Written as DNA, the CDR3 is TGTGCCAGCAGCCCACCACTAGCGGAGGGGGCAGATACGCAGTATTTT. Protein product: CASSPPLAEGADTQYF.

This rearrangement joins TRBV7-4 to TRBJ2-5; 7 positions agree with TRBD2. CDR1 is SGHVT, CDR2 SQSDAQ, per germline. The J segment lost 2 bases and the V segment lost 5 bases, leaving 11 bases of the junction unmatched. The CDR3 loop spans 16 amino acids. CDR3 region: CASSPGGPPLQETQYF. CDR3 coding DNA: TGTGCCAGCAGCCCGGGGGGACCGCCCCTGCAAGAGACCCAGTACTTC.

This chain links TRBV27 with TRBJ2-7, with D perhaps TRBD2 (6 bases). In germline, CDR1 is MNHEY, CDR2 SMNVEV (reference sequence). The V and J ends lost 5 bases and 5 bases respectively, with 16 bases between them. This CDR3 has 14 residues. The CDR3 DNA reads TGTGCCAGCAGTCCCCGAGGCTCGGGGGACGAGCAGTACTTC. Translating it yields CASSPRGSGDEQYF.

J is TRBJ2-1 and V is TRBV11-3, with TRBD2 matching over 9 bases. CDR3 length: 15 amino acids. With V trimmed by 2 bases and J by 10 bases, 9 bases remained unmatched. Germline CDR1 reads SGHNT; CDR2 reads YENEEA. The CDR3 sequence is CASSLLSAGGLEQFF. CDR3 sequence (DNA): TGTGCCAGCAGCTTACTGTCAGCGGGAGGACTCGAGCAGTTCTTC.

This clonotype has a count of ten or more. The chain uses TRBV28 and TRBJ2-5; TRBD2 aligns across 9 bases. The CDR3 is made up of 15 amino acids. In germline, CDR1 is MDHEN, CDR2 SYDVKM. J gave up 4 bases and V 4 bases, and 7 bases lay outside the gene matches. CDR3 amino acids: CASSSPSGTGETQYF. CDR3 coding DNA: TGTGCCAGCAGTTCTCCTAGCGGGACGGGAGAGACCCAGTACTTC.

The sample holds a few counts of this clonotype. V usage is TRBV5-1 and J usage is TRBJ2-5; TRBD2 agrees at 14 bases. J was trimmed by 3 bases and V by 3 bases; bases with no gene match: 4. The CDR3 contains 16 residues. Germline assignment: CDR1 SGHRS and CDR2 YFSETQ. CDR3 sequence: CASSYPGLAGEETQYF. CDR3 bases: TGCGCCAGCAGCTACCCGGGACTAGCGGGAGAAGAGACCCAGTACTTC. The whole variable domain, remainder taken from reference TRBV5-1 and TRBJ2-5, is KAGVTQTPRYLIKTRGQQVTLSCSPISGHRSVSWYQQTPGQGLQFLFEYFSETQRNKGNFPGRFSGRQFSNSRSEMNVSTLELGDSALYLCASSYPGLAGEETQYFGPGTRLLVL.

This clonotype was seen at least ten times. This sequence joins TRBV20-1 and TRBJ1-2, with 9 bases fitting TRBD1. Per the germline V gene, CDR1 is DFQATT and CDR2 is SNEGSKA (reference sequence). The CDR3 is made up of 15 amino acids. The V and J ends lost 3 bases and 8 bases, in that order; junction bases with no gene match: 13. CDR3 region: CSASPRTGGARGYTF. DNA for the CDR3: TGCAGTGCTAGTCCTAGAACAGGGGGCGCGAGAGGCTACACCTTC.

In this sample, this clonotype turned up many times. The chain links TRBV3-1 to TRBJ2-1; 10 nucleotides match TRBD1. The germline V gene encodes CDR1 LGHDT and CDR2 YNNKEL (reference sequence). The CDR3 spans 14 residues. The V segment lost 2 bases and the J segment 6 bases; nucleotides outside the gene matches: 1. The CDR3 DNA reads TGTGCCAGCAGCCAACGGACAGGGGGCAATGAGCAGTTCTTC. Translated, it gives CASSQRTGGNEQFF.

This clonotype was recorded a few times. One end of the junction fails to match germline, which may point to a read error. V and J are TRBV28 and TRBJ2-1; D unresolved. Germline loops: CDR1 MDHEN, CDR2 SYDVKM. The CDR3 is 12 residues long. CDR3: CASSLLTGPRTF. In DNA form, the CDR3 reads TGTGCCAGCAGTTTGCTTACCGGGCCCCGGACCTTC.

This chain connects TRBV5-1 to TRBJ2-1; 7 bases agree with TRBD2. This CDR3 contains 17 residues. Per the germline V gene, CDR1 is SGHRS and CDR2 is YFSETQ. The V gene end was trimmed by 0 bases and the J gene end by 0 bases; junction bases not matched to a gene: 6. The CDR3 DNA reads TGCGCCAGCAGCTTGGCGACTAGCCGACGCTCCTACAATGAGCAGTTCTTC. It is translated as CASSLATSRRSYNEQFF.

The V gene is TRBV7-9, the J gene TRBJ2-7; TRBD1 aligns across 9 bases. V gave up 1 base and J gave up 6 bases; unmatched junction bases: 4. The CDR3 sequence is 14 residues long. The germline gives CDR1 SEHNR, CDR2 FQNEAQ (reference sequence). CDR3 loop: CASSLGDRAGEQYF. Written as DNA, the CDR3 is TGTGCCAGCAGCTTAGGGGACAGGGCGGGCGAGCAGTACTTC.

The rearrangement uses TRBV12-3 or TRBV12-4 and TRBJ1-6; the D is unclear. V lost 3 bases and J 4 bases, leaving 10 bases between the germline ends. There are 15 residues in the CDR3. The CDR3 DNA is TGTGCCAGCAGTTTCCGGGCCGCGTATAATTCACCCCTCCACTTT. Translating it yields CASSFRAAYNSPLHF.

This clonotype appeared a few times. V usage is TRBV7-2 and J usage is TRBJ2-1; TRBD1 matches 11 bases. The CDR3 runs to 13 residues. V gave up 5 bases and J gave up 9 bases; unmatched junction bases: 3. Germline CDR1 is SGHTA and CDR2 is FQGNSA. CDR3 region: CASSLDRGREQFF. In DNA form, the CDR3 reads TGTGCCAGCAGCCTGGACAGGGGGCGTGAGCAGTTCTTC.